The present TCR beta chain was sequenced within a study of T cell responses to AZD1222 COVID-19 vaccine. Whole-study context: The analysis combined second doses at about 4 or about 12 weeks. Study-wide findings and caveats: The study found Spike-specific TCR breadth and depth rose after two AZD1222 doses. Only five to seven AZD1222 recipients were seropositive at baseline. Clonal diversity may have been underestimated in mostly white British donors.

The protocol was immunoSEQ multiplex PCR, while the TCRdb copy is restricted to in-frame clones and leaves out a portion. There are about 66,000 clones in the sample; more than 85% occur only once, and roughly 17% lies in the top ten. For this clone: No antigen is known for it.

The CDR3 runs to 16 residues. Germline V gene data show CDR1 as KGHDR and CDR2 as SFDVKD. Trimming shortened V by 4 bases and J by 0 bases, and 12 bases separated the two germline ends. The receptor's source is an adult in good health. The sample in question was peripheral blood, obtained on day 0 of AZD1222 vaccination. This sequence joins TRBV24-1 and TRBJ1-5, with a possible D match to TRBD1 (6 bases). The CDR3 DNA follows: TGTGCCACCAGTGAAACAGGGAGGGGTAGCAATCAGCCCCAGCATTTT. Its protein product is CATSETGRGSNQPQHF.